The sequence of this TCR beta chain was determined in a study of blood T cell repertoires in COVID-19. For the study at large: The United States, Italy and Spain supplied acute and convalescent COVID-19 samples. T cells, B-cell-depleted T cells, or PBMCs supplied cDNA or gDNA.

Methods used by the authors: Estimated nucleated cell counts came from reference gene primer amplification. Using immunoSEQ multiplex PCR, the repertoire was profiled, and TCRdb retains in-frame clones only, with some absent. V, J and clone size derive from that table, while D and trimming were established from the DNA sequence. The repertoire holds around 130,000 clones, with around 78% as singletons. Trimming removed 1 base from V and 0 bases from J; junction bases left unmatched: 5. Germline V gene lookup returns CDR1 MNHEY and CDR2 SVGAGI. CDR3 length equals 16 residues. The V call is TRBV6-5, the J call TRBJ1-2; 7 positions agree with TRBD1. Specimen: peripheral blood. The receptor was isolated from a human donor in a cohort sampled during active COVID-19. CDR3 in amino acids: CASSYLRQGANYGYTF. DNA of the CDR3: TGTGCCAGCAGTTACTTAAGACAGGGTGCTAACTATGGCTACACCTTC.